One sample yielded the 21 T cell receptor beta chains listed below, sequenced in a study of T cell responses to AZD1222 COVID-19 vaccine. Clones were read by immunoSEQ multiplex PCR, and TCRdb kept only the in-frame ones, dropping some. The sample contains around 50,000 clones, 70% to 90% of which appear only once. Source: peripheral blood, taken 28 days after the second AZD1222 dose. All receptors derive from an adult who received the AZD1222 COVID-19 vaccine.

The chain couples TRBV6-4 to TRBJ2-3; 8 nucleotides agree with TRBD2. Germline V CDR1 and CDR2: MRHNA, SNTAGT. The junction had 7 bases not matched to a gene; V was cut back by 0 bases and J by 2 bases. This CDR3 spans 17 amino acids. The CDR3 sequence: CASSDSASGGVTDTQYF. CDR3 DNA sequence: TGTGCCAGCAGTGACTCCGCGAGCGGGGGTGTCACAGATACGCAGTATTTT.

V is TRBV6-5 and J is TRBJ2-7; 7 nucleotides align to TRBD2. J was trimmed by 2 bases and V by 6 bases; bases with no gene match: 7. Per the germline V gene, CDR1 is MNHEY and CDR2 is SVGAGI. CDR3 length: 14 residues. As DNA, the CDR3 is TGTGCCAGCAGCCCCGGACTAGAAACCTACGAGCAGTACTTC. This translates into CASSPGLETYEQYF.

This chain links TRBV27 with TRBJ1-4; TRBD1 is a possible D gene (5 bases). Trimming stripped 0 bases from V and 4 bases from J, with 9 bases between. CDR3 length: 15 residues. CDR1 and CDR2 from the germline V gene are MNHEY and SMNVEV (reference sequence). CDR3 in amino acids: CASSLSRGINEKLFF. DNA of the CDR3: TGTGCCAGCAGTTTATCCCGGGGGATTAATGAAAAACTGTTTTTT.

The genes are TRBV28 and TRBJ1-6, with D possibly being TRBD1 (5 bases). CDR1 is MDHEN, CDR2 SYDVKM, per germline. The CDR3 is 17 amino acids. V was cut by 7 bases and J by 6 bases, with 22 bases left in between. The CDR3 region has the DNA TGTGCCAGCACAAACCAAAGGCTGGGGCAGACTAATTCACCCCTCCACTTT. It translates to CASTNQRLGQTNSPLHF.

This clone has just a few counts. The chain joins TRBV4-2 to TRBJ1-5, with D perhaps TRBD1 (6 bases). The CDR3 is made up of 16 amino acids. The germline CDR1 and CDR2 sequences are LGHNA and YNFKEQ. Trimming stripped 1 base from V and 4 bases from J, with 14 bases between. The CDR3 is CASSQGGLRANQPQHF. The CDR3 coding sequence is TGTGCCAGCAGCCAAGGGGGGCTGAGGGCTAATCAGCCCCAGCATTTT.

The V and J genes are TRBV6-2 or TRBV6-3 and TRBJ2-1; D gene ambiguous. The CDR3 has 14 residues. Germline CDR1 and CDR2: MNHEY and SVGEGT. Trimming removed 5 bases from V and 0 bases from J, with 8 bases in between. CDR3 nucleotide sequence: TGTGCCAGCAGTCGGCAGACCTCCTACAATGAGCAGTTCTTC. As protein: CASSRQTSYNEQFF.

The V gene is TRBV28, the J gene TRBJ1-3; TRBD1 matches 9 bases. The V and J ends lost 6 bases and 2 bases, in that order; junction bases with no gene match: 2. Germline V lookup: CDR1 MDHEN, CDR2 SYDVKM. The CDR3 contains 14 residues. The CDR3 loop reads CASRGTGPGNTIYF. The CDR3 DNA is TGTGCCAGCAGGGGGACAGGGCCTGGAAACACCATATATTTT.

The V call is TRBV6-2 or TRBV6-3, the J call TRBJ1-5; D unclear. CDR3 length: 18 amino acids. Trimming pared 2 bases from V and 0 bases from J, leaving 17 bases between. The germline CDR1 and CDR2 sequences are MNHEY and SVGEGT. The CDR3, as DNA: TGTGCCAGCAGTTACGTAGTGGGCGAAGCTTATAGCAATCAGCCCCAGCATTTT. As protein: CASSYVVGEAYSNQPQHF.

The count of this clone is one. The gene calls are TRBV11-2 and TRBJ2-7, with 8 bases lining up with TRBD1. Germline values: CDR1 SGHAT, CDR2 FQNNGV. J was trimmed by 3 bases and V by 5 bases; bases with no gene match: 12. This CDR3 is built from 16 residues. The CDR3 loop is CASSLRSGQGGYEQYF. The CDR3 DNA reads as TGTGCCAGCAGCCTACGTTCTGGACAGGGAGGCTACGAGCAGTACTTC.

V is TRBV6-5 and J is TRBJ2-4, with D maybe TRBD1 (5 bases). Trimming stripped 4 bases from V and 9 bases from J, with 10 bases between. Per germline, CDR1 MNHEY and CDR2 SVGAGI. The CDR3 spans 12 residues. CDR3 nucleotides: TGTGCCAGCAGTTTCCCAGGGTCCATTCAGTACTTC. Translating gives CASSFPGSIQYF.

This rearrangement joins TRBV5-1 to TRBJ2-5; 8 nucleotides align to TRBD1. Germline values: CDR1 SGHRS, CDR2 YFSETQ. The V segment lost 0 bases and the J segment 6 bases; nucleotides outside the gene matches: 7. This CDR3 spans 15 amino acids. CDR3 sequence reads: CASSLAAGGAKTQYF. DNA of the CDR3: TGCGCCAGCAGCTTGGCGGCAGGGGGCGCGAAGACCCAGTACTTC.

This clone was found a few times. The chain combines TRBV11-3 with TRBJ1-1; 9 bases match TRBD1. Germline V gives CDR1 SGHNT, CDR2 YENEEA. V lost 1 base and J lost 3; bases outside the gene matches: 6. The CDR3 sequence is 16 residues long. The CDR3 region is CASSLGTDRGYTEAFF. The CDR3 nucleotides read TGTGCCAGCAGCTTAGGGACGGACAGGGGATACACTGAAGCTTTCTTT. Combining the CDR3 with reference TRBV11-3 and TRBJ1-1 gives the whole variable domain EAGVVQSPRYKIIEKKQPVAFWCNPISGHNTLYWYLQNLGQGPELLIRYENEEAVDDSQLPKDRFSAERLKGVDSTLKIQPAELGDSAVYLCASSLGTDRGYTEAFFGQGTRLTVV.

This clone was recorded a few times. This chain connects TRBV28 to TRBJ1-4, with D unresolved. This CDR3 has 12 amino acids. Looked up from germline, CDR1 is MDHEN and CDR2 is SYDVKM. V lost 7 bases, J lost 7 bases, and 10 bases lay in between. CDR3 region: CASTGSGEKLFF. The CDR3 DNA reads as TGTGCCAGCACTGGTAGCGGTGAAAAACTGTTTTTT.

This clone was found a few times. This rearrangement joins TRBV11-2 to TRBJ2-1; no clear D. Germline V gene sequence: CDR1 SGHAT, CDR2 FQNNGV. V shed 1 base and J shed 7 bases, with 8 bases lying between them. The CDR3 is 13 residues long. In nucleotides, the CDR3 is TGTGCCAGCAGCTTAGGGGCTCAGAATGAGCAGTTCTTC. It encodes CASSLGAQNEQFF. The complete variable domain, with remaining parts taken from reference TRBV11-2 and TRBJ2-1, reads EAGVAQSPRYKIIEKRQSVAFWCNPISGHATLYWYQQILGQGPKLLIQFQNNGVVDDSQLPKDRFSAERLKGVDSTLKIQPAKLEDSAVYLCASSLGAQNEQFFGPGTRLTVL.

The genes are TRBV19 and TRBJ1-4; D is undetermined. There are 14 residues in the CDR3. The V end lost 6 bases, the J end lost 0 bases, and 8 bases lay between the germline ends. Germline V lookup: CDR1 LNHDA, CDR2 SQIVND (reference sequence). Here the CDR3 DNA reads TGTGCCAGTAGCGAGGATGCAACTAATGAAAAACTGTTTTTT. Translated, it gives CASSEDATNEKLFF.

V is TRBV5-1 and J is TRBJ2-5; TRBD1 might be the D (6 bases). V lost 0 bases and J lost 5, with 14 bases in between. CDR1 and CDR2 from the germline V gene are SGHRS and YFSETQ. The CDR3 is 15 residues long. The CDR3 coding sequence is TGCGCCAGCAGCTTGGCGTCTCGTGGGGGCGAGACCCAGTACTTC. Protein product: CASSLASRGGETQYF.

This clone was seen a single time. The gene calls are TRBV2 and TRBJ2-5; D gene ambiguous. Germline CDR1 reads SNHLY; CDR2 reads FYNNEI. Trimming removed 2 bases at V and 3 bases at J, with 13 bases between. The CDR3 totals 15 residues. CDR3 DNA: TGTGCCAGCAGTGAACGGCAAGTCAGGAAAGAGACCCAGTACTTC. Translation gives CASSERQVRKETQYF.

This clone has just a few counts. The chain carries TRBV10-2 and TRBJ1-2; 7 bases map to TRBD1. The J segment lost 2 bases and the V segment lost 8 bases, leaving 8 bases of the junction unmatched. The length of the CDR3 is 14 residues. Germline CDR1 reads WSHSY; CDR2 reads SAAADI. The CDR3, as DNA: TGCGCCAGCCTGGGACCGGGACAGAACTATGGCTACACCTTC. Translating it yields CASLGPGQNYGYTF.

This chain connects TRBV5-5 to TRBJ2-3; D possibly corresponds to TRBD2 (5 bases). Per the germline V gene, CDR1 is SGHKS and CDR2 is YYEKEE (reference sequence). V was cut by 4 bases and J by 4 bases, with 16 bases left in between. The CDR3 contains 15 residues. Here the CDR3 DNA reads TGTGCCAGCAGCCAGGACTTAGCCCTGGCAGATACGCAGTATTTT. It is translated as CASSQDLALADTQYF.

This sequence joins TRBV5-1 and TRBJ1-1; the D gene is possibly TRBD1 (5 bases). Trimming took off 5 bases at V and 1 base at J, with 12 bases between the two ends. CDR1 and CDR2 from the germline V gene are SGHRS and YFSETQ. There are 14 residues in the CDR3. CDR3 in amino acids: CASRAGTGNTEAFF. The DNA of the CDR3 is TGCGCCAGCAGGGCCGGGACGGGGAACACTGAAGCTTTCTTT. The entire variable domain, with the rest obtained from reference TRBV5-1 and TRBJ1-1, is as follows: KAGVTQTPRYLIKTRGQQVTLSCSPISGHRSVSWYQQTPGQGLQFLFEYFSETQRNKGNFPGRFSGRQFSNSRSEMNVSTLELGDSALYLCASRAGTGNTEAFFGQGTRLTVV.

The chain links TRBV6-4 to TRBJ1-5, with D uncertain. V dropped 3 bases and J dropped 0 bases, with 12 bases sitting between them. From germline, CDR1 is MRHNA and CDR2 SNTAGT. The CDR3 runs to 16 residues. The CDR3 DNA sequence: TGTGCCAGCAGTGAGAGATCACGGGCTAGCAATCAGCCCCAGCATTTT. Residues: CASSERSRASNQPQHF.